One TCR beta chain is described in this entry. The protocol was immunoSEQ multiplex PCR, while the TCRdb copy is restricted to in-frame clones and leaves out a portion. This sample has over 110,000 clones, with about 89% found just once. Donors in Cohort 3 counted as recovered after two negative PCRs, clearance, or symptom resolution. V was pared by 3 bases and J by 3 bases, with 4 bases of the junction left unmatched. This CDR3 is built from 14 residues. Germline V CDR1 and CDR2: MDHEN, SYDVKM. This specimen belongs to a study of blood T cell repertoires in COVID-19. The gene calls are TRBV28 and TRBJ2-7, with 8 nucleotides matching TRBD1. The receptor was isolated from a man aged 55 to 70 who had recovered from COVID-19. The sample comprised PBMCs or T cells enriched from blood (not recorded which). CDR3 sequence (DNA): TGTGCCAGCAGTTTGACAGGGGTGGTCTACGAGCAGTACTTC. It specifies CASSLTGVVYEQYF.